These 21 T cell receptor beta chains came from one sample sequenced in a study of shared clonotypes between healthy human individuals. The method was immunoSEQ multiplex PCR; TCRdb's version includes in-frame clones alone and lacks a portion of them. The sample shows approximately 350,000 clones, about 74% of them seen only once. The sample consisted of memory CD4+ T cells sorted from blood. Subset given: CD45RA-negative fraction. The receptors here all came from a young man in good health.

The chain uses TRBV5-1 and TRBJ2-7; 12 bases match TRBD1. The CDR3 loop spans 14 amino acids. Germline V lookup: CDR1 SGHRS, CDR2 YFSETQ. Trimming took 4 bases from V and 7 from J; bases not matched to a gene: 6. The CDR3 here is CASSTGTGGVEQYF. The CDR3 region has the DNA TGCGCCAGCAGCACGGGGACAGGGGGCGTTGAGCAGTACTTC.

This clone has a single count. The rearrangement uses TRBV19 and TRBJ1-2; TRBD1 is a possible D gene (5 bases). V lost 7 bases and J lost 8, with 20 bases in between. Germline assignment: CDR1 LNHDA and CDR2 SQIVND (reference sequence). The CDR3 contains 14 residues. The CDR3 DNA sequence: TGTGCCAGTATGAGAGGGGCAGATACAAGGGGCTACACCTTC. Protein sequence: CASMRGADTRGYTF.

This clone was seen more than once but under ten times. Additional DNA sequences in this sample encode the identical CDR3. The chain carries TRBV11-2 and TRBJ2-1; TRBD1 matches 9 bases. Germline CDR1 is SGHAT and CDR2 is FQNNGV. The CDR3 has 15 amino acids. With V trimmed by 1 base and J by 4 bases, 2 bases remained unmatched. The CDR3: CASSLGTGAYNEQFF. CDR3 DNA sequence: TGTGCCAGCAGCTTAGGGACAGGGGCGTACAATGAGCAGTTCTTC.

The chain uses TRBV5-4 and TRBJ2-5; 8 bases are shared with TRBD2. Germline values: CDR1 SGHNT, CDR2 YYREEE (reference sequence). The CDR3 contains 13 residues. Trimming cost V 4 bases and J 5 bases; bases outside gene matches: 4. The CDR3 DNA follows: TGTGCCAGCAGCACCCGGGGGGGGGAGACCCAGTACTTC. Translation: CASSTRGGETQYF.

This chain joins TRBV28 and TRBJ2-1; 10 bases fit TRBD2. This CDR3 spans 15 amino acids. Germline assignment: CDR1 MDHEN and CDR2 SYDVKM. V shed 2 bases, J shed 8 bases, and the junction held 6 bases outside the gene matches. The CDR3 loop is CASSLAGLAGDEQFF. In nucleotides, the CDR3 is TGTGCCAGCAGTTTAGCCGGGCTAGCGGGAGATGAGCAGTTCTTC.

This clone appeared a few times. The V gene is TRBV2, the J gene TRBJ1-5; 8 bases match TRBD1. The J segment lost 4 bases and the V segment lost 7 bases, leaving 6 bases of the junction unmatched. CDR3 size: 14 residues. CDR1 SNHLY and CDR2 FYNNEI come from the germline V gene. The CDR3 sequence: CASNRQGANQPQHF. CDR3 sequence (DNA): TGTGCCAGCAACCGTCAGGGGGCTAATCAGCCCCAGCATTTT.

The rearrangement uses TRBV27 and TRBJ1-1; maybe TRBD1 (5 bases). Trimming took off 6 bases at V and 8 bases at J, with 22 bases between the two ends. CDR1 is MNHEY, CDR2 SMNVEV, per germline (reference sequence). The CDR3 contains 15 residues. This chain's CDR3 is CASSPQGGPYSEAFF. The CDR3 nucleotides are TGTGCCAGCAGCCCTCAGGGTGGGCCGTATTCAGAAGCTTTCTTT.

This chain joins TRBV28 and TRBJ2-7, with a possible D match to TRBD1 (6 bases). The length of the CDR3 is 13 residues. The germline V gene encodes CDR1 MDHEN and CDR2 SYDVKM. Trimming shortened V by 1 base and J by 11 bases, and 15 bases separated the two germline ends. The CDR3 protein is CASSLLRGSGEYF. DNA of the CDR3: TGTGCCAGCAGTTTATTAAGGGGGTCTGGGGAGTACTTC.

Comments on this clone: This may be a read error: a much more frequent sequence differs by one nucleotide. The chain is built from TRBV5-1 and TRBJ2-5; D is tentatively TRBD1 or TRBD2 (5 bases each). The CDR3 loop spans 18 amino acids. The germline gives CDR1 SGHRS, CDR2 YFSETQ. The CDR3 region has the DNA TGCGCCAGCAGCTTGGTTACATCGGCGTCACGGGGCCAAGAGGCCCAGTACTTC. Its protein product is CASSLVTSASRGQEAQYF.

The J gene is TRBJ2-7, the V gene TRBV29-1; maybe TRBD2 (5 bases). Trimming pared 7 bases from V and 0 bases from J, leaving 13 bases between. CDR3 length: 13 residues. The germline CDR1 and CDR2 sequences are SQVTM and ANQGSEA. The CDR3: CSALQDSSYEQYF. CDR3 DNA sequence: TGCAGCGCCCTCCAGGACTCCTCCTACGAGCAGTACTTC.

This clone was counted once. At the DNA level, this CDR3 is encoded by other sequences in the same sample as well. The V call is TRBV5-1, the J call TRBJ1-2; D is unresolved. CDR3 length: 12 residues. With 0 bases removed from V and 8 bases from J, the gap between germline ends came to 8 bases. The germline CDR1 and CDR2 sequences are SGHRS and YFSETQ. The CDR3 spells CASSLEGGGYTF. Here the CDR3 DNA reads TGCGCCAGCAGCTTGGAGGGCGGGGGCTACACCTTC.

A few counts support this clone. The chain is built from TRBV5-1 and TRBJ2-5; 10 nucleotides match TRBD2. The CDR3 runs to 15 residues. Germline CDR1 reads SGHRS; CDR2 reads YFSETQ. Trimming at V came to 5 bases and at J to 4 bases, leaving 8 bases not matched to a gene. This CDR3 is CASSEAGGPGETQYF. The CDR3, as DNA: TGCGCCAGCAGTGAAGCGGGAGGGCCGGGAGAGACCCAGTACTTC. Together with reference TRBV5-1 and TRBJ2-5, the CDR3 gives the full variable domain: KAGVTQTPRYLIKTRGQQVTLSCSPISGHRSVSWYQQTPGQGLQFLFEYFSETQRNKGNFPGRFSGRQFSNSRSEMNVSTLELGDSALYLCASSEAGGPGETQYFGPGTRLLVL.

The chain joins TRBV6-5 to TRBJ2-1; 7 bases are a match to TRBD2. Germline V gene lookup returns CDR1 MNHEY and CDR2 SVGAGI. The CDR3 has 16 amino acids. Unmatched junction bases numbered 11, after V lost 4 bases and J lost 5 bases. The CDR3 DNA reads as TGTGCCAGCAGTTGGGGGAGGAGCGGGAAAAACAATGAGCAGTTCTTC. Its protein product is CASSWGRSGKNNEQFF.

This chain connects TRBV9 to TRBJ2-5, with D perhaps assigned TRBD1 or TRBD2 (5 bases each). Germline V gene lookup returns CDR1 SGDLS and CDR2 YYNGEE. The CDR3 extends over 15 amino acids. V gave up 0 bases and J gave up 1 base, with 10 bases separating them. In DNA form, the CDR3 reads TGTGCCAGCAGCGTAGCTCCGGGGCCCCAAGAGACCCAGTACTTC. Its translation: CASSVAPGPQETQYF.

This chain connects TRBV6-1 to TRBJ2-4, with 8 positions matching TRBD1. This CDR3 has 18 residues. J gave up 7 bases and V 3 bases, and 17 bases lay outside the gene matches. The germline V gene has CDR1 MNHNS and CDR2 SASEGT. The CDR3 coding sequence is TGTGCCAGCAGTGAGTGGGGTCCTACAGGGGGAGCAGTGAACATTCAGTACTTC. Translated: CASSEWGPTGGAVNIQYF.

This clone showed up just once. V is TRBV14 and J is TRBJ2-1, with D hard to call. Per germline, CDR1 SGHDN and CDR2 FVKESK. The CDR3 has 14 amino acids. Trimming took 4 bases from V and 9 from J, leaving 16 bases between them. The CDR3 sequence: CASSRVTNLGEQFF. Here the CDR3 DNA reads TGTGCCAGCAGCCGAGTCACTAACTTGGGTGAGCAGTTCTTC. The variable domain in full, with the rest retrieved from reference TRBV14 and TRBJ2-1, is EAGVTQFPSHSVIEKGQTVTLRCDPISGHDNLYWYRRVMGKEIKFLLHFVKESKQDESGMPNNRFLAERTGGTYSTLKVQPAELEDSGVYFCASSRVTNLGEQFFGPGTRLTVL.

The chain's CDR3 is CASSLEGRYGVGEKLFF. The CDR3 DNA reads as TGTGCCAGCAGCTTAGAAGGCAGATACGGAGTCGGGGAAAAACTGTTTTTT. The chain recombines TRBV11-2 with TRBJ1-4; D not certain. The V end was cut by 0 bases, the J end by 8 bases, with 19 bases between. CDR3 length: 17 residues. CDR1 and CDR2 (germline): SGHAT, FQNNGV.

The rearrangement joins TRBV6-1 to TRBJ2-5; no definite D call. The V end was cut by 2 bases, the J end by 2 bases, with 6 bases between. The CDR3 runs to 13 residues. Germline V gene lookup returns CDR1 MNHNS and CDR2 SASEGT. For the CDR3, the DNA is TGTGCCAGCAGTGAACAGAGACAAGAGACCCAGTACTTC. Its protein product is CASSEQRQETQYF.

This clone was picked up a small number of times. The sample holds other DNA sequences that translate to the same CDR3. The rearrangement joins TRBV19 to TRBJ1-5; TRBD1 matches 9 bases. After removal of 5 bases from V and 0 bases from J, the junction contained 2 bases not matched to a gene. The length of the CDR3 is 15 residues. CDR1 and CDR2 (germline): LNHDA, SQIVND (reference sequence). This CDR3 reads CASSRTGDSNQPQHF. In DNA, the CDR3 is TGTGCCAGTAGTCGGACAGGGGATAGCAATCAGCCCCAGCATTTT.

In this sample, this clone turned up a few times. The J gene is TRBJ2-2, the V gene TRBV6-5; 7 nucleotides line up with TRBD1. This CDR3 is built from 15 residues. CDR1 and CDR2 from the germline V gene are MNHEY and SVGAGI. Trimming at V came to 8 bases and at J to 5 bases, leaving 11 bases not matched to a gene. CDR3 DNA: TGTGCCAGCGGTCAGGGGGTGGTTGGGACCGGGGAGCTGTTTTTT. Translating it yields CASGQGVVGTGELFF.

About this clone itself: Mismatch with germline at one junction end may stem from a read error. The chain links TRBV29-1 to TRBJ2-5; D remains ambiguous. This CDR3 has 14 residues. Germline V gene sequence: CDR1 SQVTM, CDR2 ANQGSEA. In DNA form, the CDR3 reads TGCAGCGCTGAAGTAGATACAGCCAGCAATCCCCAGTACTTC. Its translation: CSAEVDTASNPQYF.